The clone carrying this T cell receptor (beta chain) was counted once. Its antigen remains unidentified. The data were produced by immunoSEQ multiplex PCR, yet TCRdb's version contains in-frame clones alone and is incomplete. Of some 35,000 clones in the sample, approximately 87% were seen once. This record comes from a study of OX40 agonist ivuxolimab in advanced cancers. About the research overall: Patients were dosed intravenously with ivuxolimab at 0.01 to 10 mg/kg every 2 weeks. General observations from the study: At doses 0.1 to 3.0 mg/kg, CD4+ and CD8+ clones expanded.

V lost 10 bases to trimming and J lost 1 base; unmatched junction nucleotides: 10. Per the germline V gene, CDR1 is LNHDA and CDR2 is SQIVND (reference sequence). The CDR3 consists of 14 residues. This material consisted of CD4+ or CD8+ T cells sorted from blood, taken in a trial of the OX40 agonist ivuxolimab. This chain joins TRBV19 and TRBJ2-7, with 7 positions matching TRBD2. The TCR originated in an adult with an advanced solid tumor such as melanoma, head and neck, liver or kidney cancer. CDR3 in DNA: TGTGCCACCAAGTGGGGAGGGGAATCCTACGAGCAGTACTTC. This codes for CATKWGGESYEQYF. The full variable domain, completed using reference TRBV19 and TRBJ2-7, is DGGITQSPKYLFRKEGQNVTLSCEQNLNHDAMYWYRQDPGQGLRLIYYSQIVNDFQKGDIAEGYSVSREKKESFPLTVTSAQKNPTAFYLCATKWGGESYEQYFGPGTRLTVT.